The rows below give T cell receptor beta chains drawn from one sample of a study of blood T cell repertoires in COVID-19. Clones were sequenced by immunoSEQ multiplex PCR, and TCRdb holds only the in-frame ones, with some missing. Among fewer than 200,000 clones listed, around 79% were seen once. Sequencing input: peripheral blood. These receptors were collected from a woman aged 55-75 years with COVID-19, enrolled during active disease. CDR3s include the opening cysteine and the closing phenylalanine or tryptophan. A D gene is named only where the DNA matches it firmly. For some rows the clone size is stated as once, few or many, or as a class when expanded; others skip it.

>TRBJ2-2|-|medium-sized|TRBV4-2
CASSQVRGAGELFF
TGTGCCAGCAGCCAAGTCAGGGGGGCCGGGGAGCTGTTTTTT
>TRBJ2-5|-|-|TRBV10-2
CASSELGRQETQYF
TGCGCCAGCAGTGAGCTTGGGCGCCAAGAGACCCAGTACTTC
>TRBJ1-2|TRBD1|-|TRBV9
CASTPDRGNYGYTF
TGTGCCAGCACCCCGGACAGGGGGAACTATGGCTACACCTTC
>TRBJ1-3|-|-|TRBV7-8
CASSSTGTQGNTIYF
TGTGCCAGCAGCTCCACCGGGACACAGGGAAACACCATATATTTT
>TRBJ1-2|-|-|TRBV6-6
CASSYRASGGYGYTF
TGTGCCAGCAGTTACCGGGCCAGTGGAGGTTATGGCTACACCTTC
>TRBJ2-2|-|-|TRBV7-3
CASSLLTGLNTGELFF
TGTGCCAGCAGCCTCCTTACAGGGTTAAACACCGGGGAGCTGTTTTTT
>TRBJ1-5|-|-|TRBV28
CASLGGGGDYQPQHF
TGTGCCAGCCTCGGGGGAGGGGGGGATTATCAGCCCCAGCATTTT
>TRBJ2-7|-|few|TRBV5-4
CASSLVRQGGSYEQYF
TGTGCCAGCAGCTTGGTGAGGCAGGGAGGATCCTACGAGCAGTACTTC
>TRBJ2-2|-|-|TRBV19
CASSTTEGTGELFF
TGTGCCAGTAGTACGACAGAAGGCACCGGGGAGCTGTTTTTT
>TRBJ1-5|-|-|TRBV5-5
CASSLVGHDNQPQHF
TGTGCCAGCAGCTTGGTAGGACACGACAATCAGCCCCAGCATTTT